These T cell receptor beta chains were read from a single sample in a study of shared clonotypes between healthy human individuals. Libraries were prepared by immunoSEQ multiplex PCR; TCRdb keeps only in-frame clonotypes and omits some of them. The data hold around 600,000 clones, with roughly 98% observed a single time. Sequenced material: naive CD8+ T cells sorted from blood. These receptors all stem from a man aged 25 to 40 in good health. CDR3s include the opening cysteine and the closing phenylalanine or tryptophan. Fields, in order: clone size, J gene, D gene, V gene, CDR3 protein, CDR3 DNA. A D gene is named only where the DNA matches it firmly. Some rows have no size entry. The others give once, few or many, or a class for an expanded clone.

once,TRBJ2-6,.,TRBV5-4,CASSLVGAGANVLTF,TGTGCCAGCAGCTTGGTTGGTGCTGGGGCCAACGTCCTGACTTTC
.,TRBJ2-7,.,TRBV5-1,CASSYGTVSYEQYF,TGCGCCAGCAGCTACGGGACGGTTTCCTACGAGCAGTACTTC
.,TRBJ2-7,TRBD1,TRBV6-5,CASRPRQGLYEQYF,TGTGCCAGCAGACCTCGACAGGGGCTCTACGAGCAGTACTTC
.,TRBJ2-7,.,TRBV5-1,CASSLITGTSYEQYF,TGCGCCAGCAGCTTGATTACAGGGACCTCCTACGAGCAGTACTTC
.,TRBJ2-7,.,TRBV29-1,CSVEPADNEQYF,TGCAGCGTTGAACCCGCTGACAACGAGCAGTACTTC
.,TRBJ2-7,.,TRBV6-1,CASSEVGTYEQYF,TGTGCCAGCAGTGAGGTCGGGACATATGAGCAGTACTTC
.,TRBJ2-5,.,TRBV2,CASSEALRKRAIPRETQYF,TGTGCCAGCAGTGAAGCGCTTCGGAAGCGGGCCATCCCCAGGGAGACCCAGTACTTC
.,TRBJ2-1,.,TRBV6-1,CASSTGYNEQFF,TGTGCCAGCAGCACAGGTTACAATGAGCAGTTCTTC
few,TRBJ1-2,.,TRBV12-5,CASGFLGQAYGYTF,TGTGCTAGTGGTTTCCTCGGACAAGCCTATGGCTACACCTTC
.,TRBJ2-3,TRBD1,TRBV11-2,CASSNSVGTGRTDTQYF,TGTGCCAGCAGCAACTCAGTCGGGACAGGCCGCACAGATACGCAGTATTTT
.,TRBJ2-7,.,TRBV19,CASSHQGAEQYF,TGTGCCAGTAGCCACCAAGGAGCGGAGCAGTACTTC
.,TRBJ2-3,.,TRBV5-1,CASSLDYTDTQYF,TGCGCCAGCAGCTTGGACTACACAGATACGCAGTATTTT
.,TRBJ2-2,TRBD2,TRBV9,CASSPLGRASNTGELFF,TGTGCCAGCAGCCCCCTGGGGAGGGCCTCGAACACCGGGGAGCTGTTTTTT
.,TRBJ2-7,.,TRBV7-9,CASSLGVTHYEQYF,TGTGCCAGCAGCTTAGGGGTGACCCACTACGAGCAGTACTTC
once,TRBJ2-7,.,TRBV27,CASSLTASYEQYF,TGTGCCAGCAGTTTAACAGCGAGCTACGAGCAGTACTTC
.,TRBJ1-3,.,TRBV7-9,CASSSPPTGPSGGTIYF,TGTGCCAGCAGCTCTCCCCCGACAGGACCCTCGGGGGGCACCATATATTTT
.,TRBJ1-1,.,TRBV29-1,CSFKGLNTEAFF,TGCAGCTTTAAGGGACTGAACACTGAAGCTTTCTTT
.,TRBJ2-4,.,TRBV15,CATSREGVGPKNIQYF,TGTGCCACCAGCAGAGAAGGGGTCGGGCCCAAAAACATTCAGTACTTC
.,TRBJ2-2,.,TRBV27,CASSLSLSGEELFF,TGTGCCAGCAGTTTATCTCTTTCGGGCGAGGAGCTGTTTTTT
.,TRBJ1-4,TRBD1,TRBV28,CASNGFDRGEKLFF,TGTGCCAGCAATGGCTTCGACAGGGGTGAAAAACTGTTTTTT
.,TRBJ2-7,.,TRBV5-1,CASSSTQRSYEQYF,TGCGCCAGCAGCTCGACTCAGAGGTCCTACGAGCAGTACTTC
.,TRBJ2-1,.,TRBV29-1,CSVGREWDEQFF,TGCAGCGTTGGCCGGGAGTGGGATGAGCAGTTCTTC
.,TRBJ2-1,TRBD2,TRBV7-2,CASSPGPPSGRAGIGEQFF,TGTGCCAGCAGCCCCGGTCCACCTAGCGGGAGGGCCGGAATCGGAGAGCAGTTCTTC
.,TRBJ2-5,.,TRBV25-1,CASSGGSSETQYF,TGTGCCAGCAGTGGGGGTTCTAGCGAGACCCAGTACTTC
.,TRBJ2-7,.,TRBV29-1,CSGLTVNPYEQYF,TGCAGCGGTCTGACAGTCAATCCCTACGAGCAGTACTTC
.,TRBJ2-7,.,TRBV9,CASSAGDNYEQYF,TGTGCCAGCAGCGCCGGGGACAACTACGAGCAGTACTTC
few,TRBJ2-7,.,TRBV29-1,CSVELLGSESYEQYF,TGCAGCGTTGAACTTCTGGGATCAGAGTCCTACGAGCAGTACTTC
.,TRBJ1-1,TRBD1,TRBV28,CASSLPGQGANTEAFF,TGTGCCAGCAGTTTGCCGGGACAGGGGGCAAACACTGAAGCTTTCTTT
.,TRBJ2-3,.,TRBV28,CASSSLPSTDTQYF,TGTGCCAGCAGTTCTCTCCCCAGCACAGATACGCAGTATTTT
.,TRBJ2-1,.,TRBV29-1,CSVSPSSGNEQFF,TGCAGCGTTTCCCCTAGCTCTGGGAATGAGCAGTTCTTC
.,TRBJ2-7,.,TRBV4-1,CASSQDMLNSYEQYF,TGCGCCAGCAGCCAAGATATGTTAAACTCCTACGAGCAGTACTTC
.,TRBJ2-7,.,TRBV7-9,CASSLVPYEQYF,TGTGCCAGCAGCTTAGTGCCCTACGAGCAGTACTTC
.,TRBJ2-7,.,TRBV14,CASSQDSGDGYAYEQYF,TGTGCCAGCAGCCAAGACAGTGGGGACGGATATGCCTACGAGCAGTACTTC
.,TRBJ2-7,.,TRBV5-4,CASSFHWSYEQYF,TGTGCCAGCAGCTTTCACTGGTCCTACGAGCAGTACTTC
.,TRBJ2-5,.,TRBV5-5,CASSLASALWETQYF,TGTGCCAGCAGCTTGGCTAGCGCGCTATGGGAGACCCAGTACTTC
.,TRBJ2-5,.,TRBV7-2,CASSLVEDLETQYF,TGTGCCAGCAGCTTAGTGGAGGATCTGGAGACCCAGTACTTC
.,TRBJ2-7,.,TRBV4-3,CASSQDQFPRTYEQYF,TGCGCCAGCAGCCAAGATCAGTTCCCACGTACCTACGAGCAGTACTTC
.,TRBJ2-1,.,TRBV5-4,CASSLYGGISYNEQFF,TGTGCCAGCAGCTTGTATGGCGGGATCTCCTACAATGAGCAGTTCTTC
.,TRBJ2-2,TRBD1,TRBV29-1,CSVVKPVKQGTVSGELFF,TGCAGCGTAGTTAAACCCGTGAAGCAGGGGACAGTGTCCGGGGAGCTGTTTTTT
.,TRBJ2-7,TRBD1,TRBV5-5,CASGGQGVGYEQYF,TGTGCCAGCGGAGGACAGGGTGTCGGCTACGAGCAGTACTTC
.,TRBJ2-6,.,TRBV1,CTSRAGSLCRANVLTF,TGCACCAGCAGAGCCGGTAGTTTGTGTCGGGCCAACGTCCTGACTTTC